This T cell receptor beta chain was recorded in a study of cytomegalovirus exposure and HLA in healthy donors. A multiplex PCR was run with 60 Vbeta primers and 13 Jbeta primers. TCRdb keeps only in-frame clones here, not all; method: immunoSEQ multiplex PCR. The repertoire has around 140,000 clones, around four fifths of them found once; the top ten carry 9.7%. Trimming removed 3 bases from V and 4 bases from J, with 9 bases in between. This CDR3 region has 12 residues. Germline V CDR1 and CDR2: GTSNPN, SVGIG (reference sequence). Material for sequencing was PBMCs. This sequence was found in a woman in her sixties or seventies in good health and CMV-seropositive. This chain uses TRBV30 with TRBJ1-1; D gene ambiguous. CDR3 nucleotides: TGTGCCTGGAGCCCCGGGGTCACTGAAGCTTTCTTT. Translating gives CAWSPGVTEAFF.